One and the same sample provided the 24 T cell receptor beta chains below, sequenced in a study of regulatory T cells in long-lasting Graves disease. Investigators prepared the TCR beta libraries by applying iRepertoire HTBI primers and Arm-PCR of CDR3 regions. TCRdb recomputed calls from the multiplex PCR reads with MiXCR, one row per CDR3 protein. The data show around 400,000 distinct CDR3 sequences, around 23% seen once. Time point in this sample: persistent/refractory GD, antithyroid drugs over 5 years with positive TRAb. After RNA was extracted from PBMCs, the TCR library was made from it. Source: peripheral blood mononuclear cells (PBMCs), taken when the disease was refractory, from a patient treated with antithyroid drugs. The receptors derive from a female donor with Graves disease.

This clonotype was observed many times. The rearrangement joins TRBV3-1 to TRBJ2-5; D unresolved. This CDR3 is built from 12 residues. Trimming stripped 1 base from V and 5 bases from J, with 5 bases between. Germline V gene sequence: CDR1 LGHDT, CDR2 YNNKEL (reference sequence). In DNA form, the CDR3 reads TGTGCCAGCAGCCAAGTGTTGGAGACCCAGTACTTC. Its protein product is CASSQVLETQYF.

This clonotype occurred a few times. V gene TRBV20-1 combines with J gene TRBJ1-1, with D possibly TRBD1 on 6 matching bases. Per the germline V gene, CDR1 is DFQATT and CDR2 is SNEGSKA (reference sequence). V was pared by 5 bases and J by 2 bases, with 12 bases between. This CDR3 contains 13 residues. Here the CDR3 DNA reads TGCAGTGCTCGGAGGACAGTTAACACTGAAGCTTTCTTT. This codes for CSARRTVNTEAFF.

J is TRBJ2-2 and V is TRBV6-1, with 11 bases fitting TRBD1. J lost 5 bases, V lost 3 bases, and 14 bases had no gene match. This CDR3 has 19 residues. The germline V gene has CDR1 MNHNS and CDR2 SASEGT. CDR3 sequence (DNA): TGTGCCAGCAGTGATAGGGGGACCGGGACAGGGGGATGGACCGGGGAGCTGTTTTTT. The encoded protein is CASSDRGTGTGGWTGELFF.

Many counts were recorded for this clonotype. In nucleotides, the CDR3 is TGTGCCAGCAGTGATCCACAGGGGGCCTTGGAGACCCAGTACTTC. Its translation is CASSDPQGALETQYF. V gene TRBV6-1 combines with J gene TRBJ2-5; 9 positions agree with TRBD1. This CDR3 comprises 15 residues. The ends lost 3 bases at V and 5 bases at J; junction bases unmatched: 7. Germline CDR1 and CDR2: MNHNS and SASEGT.

This rearrangement joins TRBV30 to TRBJ2-2; D is unresolved. This CDR3 comprises 12 residues. In germline, CDR1 is GTSNPN, CDR2 SVGIG (reference sequence). V lost 2 bases and J 9 bases, leaving 10 bases between the germline ends. The CDR3: CAWSHYSRELFF. The CDR3, as DNA: TGTGCCTGGAGTCATTATAGTAGGGAGCTGTTTTTT.

This clonotype was seen a few times. The gene calls are TRBV9 and TRBJ1-5; 8 bases are shared with TRBD1. Germline V lookup: CDR1 SGDLS, CDR2 YYNGEE. The CDR3 covers 14 residues. V shed 2 bases, J shed 5 bases, and the junction held 3 bases outside the gene matches. The CDR3 protein is CASSVGQDYQPQHF. Here the CDR3 DNA reads TGTGCCAGCAGCGTGGGACAGGATTATCAGCCCCAGCATTTT.

Remarks on this clonotype: One base away lies a much larger clone, so this may be a sequencing read error. The chain carries TRBV6-1 and TRBJ1-5, with D perhaps TRBD1 (6 bases). CDR1 and CDR2 from the germline V gene are MNHNS and SASEGT. The CDR3 consists of 16 residues. The V and J ends lost 6 bases and 2 bases respectively, with 17 bases between them. CDR3 sequence reads: CASRLGRGQRNQPQHF. Written as DNA, the CDR3 is TGTGCCAGCAGACTCGGCAGAGGACAGCGCAATCAGCCCCAGCATTTT.

This clonotype was observed at least ten times. This sequence joins TRBV28 and TRBJ1-2; D may be TRBD1 (6 bases). Looked up from germline, CDR1 is MDHEN and CDR2 is SYDVKM. This CDR3 has 13 residues. V was clipped by 3 bases and J by 4 bases, with 9 bases between them. CDR3 protein: CASSFGTTYGYTF. In DNA form, the CDR3 reads TGTGCCAGCAGTTTCGGGACAACCTATGGCTACACCTTC.

The chain couples TRBV3-1 to TRBJ1-1; TRBD1 is a possible D gene (6 bases). The CDR3 spans 15 residues. The V end lost 2 bases, the J end lost 7 bases, and 17 bases lay between the germline ends. Germline-derived CDR1 and CDR2 are LGHDT and YNNKEL (reference sequence). The CDR3 spells CASSQWGGDLSEAFF. The CDR3 DNA is TGTGCCAGCAGCCAATGGGGGGGCGACCTCAGTGAAGCTTTCTTT.

This clonotype occurred a few times. The chain links TRBV28 to TRBJ2-3, with 10 positions matching TRBD2. V gave up 2 bases and J gave up 6 bases; unmatched junction bases: 5. Germline V CDR1 and CDR2: MDHEN, SYDVKM. The CDR3 runs 15 residues. The CDR3 DNA reads as TGTGCCAGCAGTTTAGGGGCTAGCGGGAGTGATACGCAGTATTTT. It specifies CASSLGASGSDTQYF.

This chain connects TRBV7-9 to TRBJ2-2; D tentatively fits TRBD1 or TRBD2 (5 bases each). This CDR3 comprises 18 residues. Germline V gene sequence: CDR1 SEHNR, CDR2 FQNEAQ (reference sequence). V shed 5 bases and J shed 2 bases, with 21 bases lying between them. CDR3 sequence reads: CASSAVMIGGSNTGELFF. DNA for the CDR3: TGTGCCAGCAGCGCGGTTATGATTGGGGGATCCAACACCGGGGAGCTGTTTTTT.

This clonotype was seen at least ten times. The chain carries TRBV9 and TRBJ1-1; 7 nucleotides line up with TRBD1. Germline values: CDR1 SGDLS, CDR2 YYNGEE. The V gene end was trimmed by 0 bases and the J gene end by 3 bases; junction bases not matched to a gene: 11. The CDR3 is made up of 17 amino acids. CDR3 sequence reads: CASSVATGTAWDTEAFF. DNA for the CDR3: TGTGCCAGCAGCGTAGCTACAGGGACAGCCTGGGACACTGAAGCTTTCTTT.

At least ten counts were recorded for this clonotype. The chain has TRBV6-1 and TRBJ1-1, with D perhaps matching TRBD1 (5 bases). CDR3 size: 14 residues. Germline loops: CDR1 MNHNS, CDR2 SASEGT. V lost 4 bases and J 1 base, leaving 10 bases between the germline ends. CDR3 sequence: CASSVGEANTEAFF. The CDR3 bases are TGTGCCAGCAGTGTGGGGGAGGCGAACACTGAAGCTTTCTTT.

The V gene is TRBV3-1, the J gene TRBJ1-2; tentatively, D is TRBD1 (6 bases). The CDR3 is 16 amino acids. Per germline, CDR1 LGHDT and CDR2 YNNKEL (reference sequence). Between the trimmed V and J ends, which lost 2 bases and 2 bases, there was a span of 15 bases. The CDR3, as DNA: TGTGCCAGCAGCCAATTGGGGGCCCAAAACAACTATGGCTACACCTTC. Protein product: CASSQLGAQNNYGYTF.

V usage is TRBV2 and J usage is TRBJ2-7; TRBD2 is a possible D gene (6 bases). V was pared by 5 bases and J by 5 bases, with 22 bases between. Germline V lookup: CDR1 SNHLY, CDR2 FYNNEI. The CDR3 contains 16 residues. CDR3 DNA: TGTGCCAGCAGTAAACGGGACTCACCTAGTTCCCACGAGCAGTACTTC. It is translated as CASSKRDSPSSHEQYF.

This clonotype was counted at least ten times. The CDR3 reads CASSLALVLAEETQYF. The CDR3 nucleotides read TGTGCCAGCAGCTTAGCGCTTGTACTAGCGGAAGAGACCCAGTACTTC. V is TRBV7-9 and J is TRBJ2-5; 8 bases are shared with TRBD2. V lost 0 bases to trimming and J lost 3 bases; unmatched junction nucleotides: 6. This CDR3 spans 16 amino acids. Germline V gene data show CDR1 as SEHNR and CDR2 as FQNEAQ (reference sequence). The full variable domain, rest sourced from reference TRBV7-9 and TRBJ2-5, is DTGVSQNPRHKITKRGQNVTFRCDPISEHNRLYWYRQTLGQGPEFLTYFQNEAQLEKSRLLSDRFSAERPKGSFSTLEIQRTEQGDSAMYLCASSLALVLAEETQYFGPGTRLLVL.

This clonotype was observed a few times. The J gene is TRBJ1-2, the V gene TRBV7-9, with D possibly matching TRBD1 (6 bases). V lost 0 bases and J lost 8, with 25 bases in between. This CDR3 has 18 residues. The germline V gene has CDR1 SEHNR and CDR2 FQNEAQ (reference sequence). DNA of the CDR3: TGTGCCAGCAGCTTAGCAGGGGACAAGGGCCCCTTCTTGGGCGGCTACACCTTC. Protein sequence: CASSLAGDKGPFLGGYTF. Based on the CDR3 plus reference TRBV7-9 and TRBJ1-2, the full variable domain is DTGVSQNPRHKITKRGQNVTFRCDPISEHNRLYWYRQTLGQGPEFLTYFQNEAQLEKSRLLSDRFSAERPKGSFSTLEIQRTEQGDSAMYLCASSLAGDKGPFLGGYTFGSGTRLTVV.

This clonotype was detected only once. The V gene is TRBV11-2, the J gene TRBJ2-3; 12 nucleotides match TRBD2. V lost 4 bases, J lost 1 base, and 3 bases stayed unmatched. From germline, CDR1 is SGHAT and CDR2 FQNNGV. The CDR3 has 16 amino acids. This chain's CDR3 is CASSSWTSGGTDTQYF. CDR3 DNA: TGTGCCAGCAGCTCCTGGACTAGCGGGGGCACAGATACGCAGTATTTT.

With respect to this clonotype: Relative to the germline gene, one junction end is altered; a read error may explain this. This rearrangement joins TRBV29-1 to TRBJ2-7; D remains unclear. The CDR3 is 12 residues long. CDR1 and CDR2 (germline): SQVTM, ANQGSEA. The CDR3 DNA follows: TGCAACGTTCTCGATGGGGACTACGAGCAGTACTTC. This sequence encodes CNVLDGDYEQYF.

The chain joins TRBV7-3 to TRBJ1-5; no firm D call. Germline CDR1 is SGHTA and CDR2 is FQGTGA. The CDR3 loop spans 16 amino acids. V was clipped by 2 bases and J by 6 bases, with 17 bases between them. The CDR3 reads CASSLYGRMRGQPQHF. The CDR3 DNA follows: TGTGCCAGCAGCTTATATGGTCGGATGCGGGGTCAGCCCCAGCATTTT.

V usage is TRBV7-2 and J usage is TRBJ2-1; TRBD1 might be the D (5 bases). Germline assignment: CDR1 SGHTA and CDR2 FQGNSA. Trimming stripped 1 base from V and 5 bases from J, with 9 bases between. The CDR3 loop spans 14 amino acids. The CDR3 spells CASSLGGKHNEQFF. CDR3 bases: TGTGCCAGCAGCTTAGGGGGCAAACACAATGAGCAGTTCTTC.

The chain combines TRBV20-1 with TRBJ2-1; 7 positions match TRBD2. The CDR3 spans 15 residues. Germline assignment: CDR1 DFQATT and CDR2 SNEGSKA (reference sequence). V shed 6 bases and J 0 bases; nucleotides not matched to a gene: 8. CDR3: CSAASGSSSYNEQFF. The CDR3 nucleotides read TGCAGTGCGGCTAGCGGCTCTAGCTCCTACAATGAGCAGTTCTTC.

This clonotype was detected ten times or more. The J gene is TRBJ2-2, the V gene TRBV12-3 or TRBV12-4; maybe TRBD2 (6 bases). V was trimmed by 1 base and J by 1 base, leaving 10 bases between them. This CDR3 spans 16 amino acids. CDR3 residues: CASSLEGTLNTGELFF. CDR3 in DNA: TGTGCCAGCAGTTTAGAGGGGACTCTGAACACCGGGGAGCTGTTTTTT.

This clonotype was observed at least ten times. V is TRBV13 and J is TRBJ1-6; TRBD1 aligns across 9 bases. The CDR3 covers 16 residues. The V gene's germline CDR1 is PRHDT and CDR2 FYEKMQ (reference sequence). V shed 5 bases, J shed 6 bases, and the junction held 8 bases outside the gene matches. The CDR3 sequence is CASSPTGGSGNSPLHF. The CDR3 nucleotides read TGTGCCAGCAGCCCAACAGGGGGCAGTGGTAATTCACCCCTCCACTTT.